This T cell receptor (beta chain) was captured by sequencing in a study of shared clonotypes between healthy human individuals. The CDR3 has 13 amino acids. The germline V and J ends were trimmed by 5 bases and 4 bases, with 11 bases remaining between them. CDR1 is MNHEY and CDR2 is SMNVEV in the germline V gene (reference sequence). In the source study's methods: Junction-only immunoSEQ data arrived without quality scores, meaning filtering differed. TCRdb keeps only in-frame clones here, not all; method: immunoSEQ multiplex PCR. V and J calls and clone size are given by that table; D and trimming were obtained from the DNA. The sample consists of 2 million or so clones, about 95% of them appearing once. Study conclusions and caveats: Only blood samples were collected, and tissue repertoires likely differ.

For this clone: Its antigen is not known.

The receptor's source is a man aged 18 to 29 in good health. The chain joins TRBV27 to TRBJ1-1; no definite D call. The sequenced sample consisted of naive CD4+ T cells sorted from blood. Documented subset: CD45RA+ positively selected. The CDR3: CASSRTWGTEAFF. CDR3 sequence (DNA): TGTGCCAGCAGTCGCACATGGGGCACTGAAGCTTTCTTT.